The 5 T cell receptor beta chains below come from one sample, sequenced in a study of blood T cell repertoires in COVID-19. Libraries were prepared by immunoSEQ multiplex PCR; TCRdb keeps only in-frame clonotypes and omits some of them. The repertoire consists of about 220,000 clones, with roughly four fifths occurring once and the leading ten covering about 5.6%. Sequencing used peripheral blood. The receptor set was obtained from a woman between 65 and 79 years old with COVID-19, enrolled during active disease.

The chain carries TRBV3-1 (or the pseudogene TRBV3-2) and TRBJ2-1; TRBD1 agrees at 10 bases. The CDR3 contains 15 residues. Germline CDR1 and CDR2: LGHDT and YNNKEL (reference sequence). V trimming: 5 bases; J trimming: 7 bases; junction bases outside the gene matches: 8. The CDR3 DNA reads as TGTGCCAGCAGCACCATGACAGGGGGCTCGAATGAGCAGTTCTTC. It yields the protein CASSTMTGGSNEQFF.

This rearrangement joins TRBV5-5 to TRBJ2-7; D perhaps matches TRBD1 (6 bases). Germline loops: CDR1 SGHKS, CDR2 YYEKEE (reference sequence). The CDR3 sequence is 15 residues long. V lost 1 base and J lost 1, with 12 bases in between. The CDR3 nucleotides read TGTGCCAGCAGCTTGTTCCCAGGGGATTCCTACGAGCAGTACTTC. Encoded protein: CASSLFPGDSYEQYF.

The rearrangement uses TRBV2 and TRBJ1-1, with 12 bases matching TRBD1. Germline CDR1 is SNHLY and CDR2 is FYNNEI. CDR3 length: 15 residues. Trimming cost V 8 bases and J 5 bases; bases outside gene matches: 9. CDR3 nucleotides: TGTGCCAGCCATGGGTGGGACAGGGGGCTTACTGAAGCTTTCTTT. Protein sequence: CASHGWDRGLTEAFF.

The CDR3 protein is CASTSPLGQTGASNYGYTF. The CDR3 region has the DNA TGTGCCAGCACCTCCCCGCTGGGTCAAACAGGGGCCTCTAACTATGGCTACACCTTC. This sequence joins TRBV5-6 and TRBJ1-2, with 7 bases that match TRBD1. Looked up from germline, CDR1 is SGHDT and CDR2 is YYEEEE. CDR3 length: 19 residues. With 6 bases clipped from V and 0 bases from J, the junction kept 20 bases outside the gene matches.

This clone was found once. The chain uses TRBV19 and TRBJ1-2, with 8 nucleotides matching TRBD1. This CDR3 is 13 amino acids long. The V gene's germline CDR1 is LNHDA and CDR2 SQIVND (reference sequence). J lost 7 bases, V lost 6 bases, and 7 bases had no gene match. CDR3 sequence (DNA): TGTGCCAGTAGCGACAGGGGAATGGCTGGCTACACCTTC. It is translated as CASSDRGMAGYTF.